One and the same sample provided the 18 T cell receptor beta chains below, sequenced in a study of vaccination and CD4 T cells after COVID-19. Cultured CD4+ T cell DNA was sequenced using the Oncomine TCR Beta short-read assay. TCRdb reprocessed the PCR reads via MiXCR and lists one record per CDR3 protein. Counted here are just under 20,000 distinct CDR3 sequences, roughly half occurring once; the ten biggest clones make up about 8.9%. As to treatment: roughly ten-day PBMC culture with coronavirus spike peptide pools or control peptides (ViraFEST assay). No cognate antigen is known for these TCRs. What was sequenced was CD4+ T cells from blood, cultured in vitro. Receptors originate from a human donor who had recovered from COVID-19.

V gene TRBV2 combines with J gene TRBJ1-1; weak D call: TRBD1 (6 bases). CDR1 SNHLY and CDR2 FYNNEI come from the germline V gene. The CDR3 extends over 10 amino acids. Trimming took off 8 bases at V and 7 bases at J, with 8 bases between the two ends. CDR3 nucleotide sequence: TGTGCCAGCGGGGGGCTTGAAGCTTTCTTT. The encoded protein is CASGGLEAFF.

V is TRBV28 and J is TRBJ2-3, with TRBD1 matching over 9 bases. Germline V gives CDR1 MDHEN, CDR2 SYDVKM. V trimming: 7 bases; J trimming: 2 bases; junction bases outside the gene matches: 10. The CDR3 is 16 residues long. In nucleotides, the CDR3 is TGTGCCAGCAAGAGCTCTGGGACAGGGAACACAGATACGCAGTATTTT. Protein: CASKSSGTGNTDTQYF.

This clonotype was picked up a small number of times. This chain connects TRBV5-6 to TRBJ1-2; D call uncertain. The CDR3 sequence is 14 residues long. Germline CDR1 reads SGHDT; CDR2 reads YYEEEE. Trimming left V 4 bases short and J 4 bases short, with 14 bases between. CDR3 DNA: TGTGCCAGCAGCCTCCCGGGGTTTGCCTATGGCTACACCTTC. It translates to CASSLPGFAYGYTF.

This chain uses TRBV6-1 with TRBJ2-7; the match to TRBD1 covers 8 bases. The junction had 4 bases not matched to a gene; V was cut back by 6 bases and J by 0 bases. CDR1 and CDR2 (germline): MNHNS, SASEGT. CDR3 length: 14 amino acids. The CDR3 sequence: CASSLGQGSYEQYF. DNA for the CDR3: TGTGCCAGCAGCCTCGGACAGGGCTCCTACGAGCAGTACTTC.

On this clonotype itself: The junction departs from germline at one end; a sequencing error may be responsible. The CDR3 loop is CSAREQHLAIYEQYF. The DNA of the CDR3 is TGCAGTGCTCGAGAGCAACATCTTGCCATTTACGAGCAGTACTTC. The chain has TRBV20-1 and TRBJ2-7, with D hard to call. CDR3 size: 15 residues. Germline loops: CDR1 DFQATT, CDR2 SNEGSKA (reference sequence).

The chain carries TRBV12-3 or TRBV12-4 and TRBJ1-5, with a possible D match to TRBD1 (6 bases). CDR3 size: 15 residues. Trimming pared 5 bases from V and 0 bases from J, leaving 11 bases between. The DNA for the CDR3 is TGTGCCAGCAGTCCTGGACAGCATAGCAATCAGCCCCAGCATTTT. Residues: CASSPGQHSNQPQHF.

This chain connects TRBV6-1 to TRBJ2-1, with TRBD1 matching 9 bases. The CDR3 is 16 residues long. Germline-derived CDR1 and CDR2 are MNHNS and SASEGT. V was pared by 1 base and J by 6 bases, with 7 bases of the junction left unmatched. CDR3 nucleotides: TGTGCCAGCAGTGAAGGACTGGGGACAGGGAGCAATGAGCAGTTCTTC. It encodes CASSEGLGTGSNEQFF.

The chain uses TRBV18 and TRBJ2-3; D may be TRBD2 (6 bases). V lost 4 bases and J lost 3, with 8 bases in between. The CDR3 runs 13 residues. The germline V gene has CDR1 KGHSH and CDR2 LQKENI. Here the CDR3 DNA reads TGTGCCAGCTCACGTCTAGCGACAGATACGCAGTATTTT. Translated: CASSRLATDTQYF.

J is TRBJ2-7 and V is TRBV28; 11 bases match TRBD2. The CDR3 is made up of 15 amino acids. Germline lookup yields CDR1 MDHEN and CDR2 SYDVKM. V lost 2 bases to trimming and J lost 3 bases; unmatched junction nucleotides: 3. This CDR3 reads CASSLGTSGNYEQYF. The CDR3, as DNA: TGTGCCAGCAGTTTAGGGACTAGCGGAAACTACGAGCAGTACTTC.

This clonotype was recorded only once. The chain couples TRBV12-3 or TRBV12-4 to TRBJ2-1, with TRBD2 identical over 9 bases. The CDR3 length is 15 residues. V lost 6 bases to trimming and J lost 10 bases; unmatched junction nucleotides: 13. CDR3 sequence: CASSMGVRGGGEQFF. In DNA, the CDR3 is TGTGCCAGCAGCATGGGTGTGCGGGGGGGCGGAGAGCAGTTCTTC.

This clonotype was detected a few times. The V and J genes are TRBV10-3 and TRBJ2-5; 8 positions match TRBD1. This CDR3 is built from 13 residues. Trimming cost V 6 bases and J 5 bases; bases outside gene matches: 5. The germline V gene encodes CDR1 ENHRY and CDR2 SYGVKD. The CDR3 region is CAIRDRVGETQYF. The CDR3 DNA reads as TGTGCCATCAGGGACAGGGTAGGGGAGACCCAGTACTTC.

On this clonotype: The junction differs from germline at one of its ends, possibly a read error. The chain has TRBV15 and TRBJ1-2; 9 bases fit TRBD1. The germline gives CDR1 LNHNV, CDR2 YYDKDF (reference sequence). The CDR3 sequence is 15 residues long. The CDR3 bases are TGTGCCACCAGCAGAGGGGGACAGGGTAGCGAAGGCTGCACCTTC. Its protein is CATSRGGQGSEGCTF.

V usage is TRBV2 and J usage is TRBJ1-1; perhaps TRBD1 as D (5 bases). The CDR3 is 16 amino acids. CDR1 and CDR2 (germline): SNHLY, FYNNEI. V lost 1 base to trimming and J lost 8 bases, with 20 bases between them. The DNA of the CDR3 is TGTGCCAGCAGTGAAGGGGGCAAGGGGACCCTACGGGAAGCTTTCTTT. Translating gives CASSEGGKGTLREAFF.

The J gene is TRBJ1-1, the V gene TRBV12-3 or TRBV12-4; D ambiguous. The CDR3 is made up of 12 amino acids. V dropped 6 bases and J dropped 5 bases, with 10 bases sitting between them. The CDR3 sequence: CASSTRRTEAFF. In DNA form, the CDR3 reads TGTGCCAGCAGCACCAGAAGAACTGAAGCTTTCTTT.

The V call is TRBV28, the J call TRBJ1-1; 8 nucleotides line up with TRBD1. The germline V gene encodes CDR1 MDHEN and CDR2 SYDVKM. The CDR3 covers 16 residues. V lost 2 bases, J lost 7 bases, and 12 bases stayed unmatched. CDR3 in DNA: TGTGCCAGCAGTTTAGTTCAGGGGGCTGGAACTGTTGAAGCTTTCTTT. The encoded protein is CASSLVQGAGTVEAFF.

The chain links TRBV6-2 or TRBV6-3 to TRBJ1-2, with TRBD1 matching over 7 bases. The CDR3 totals 15 residues. V lost 2 bases to trimming and J lost 6 bases; unmatched junction nucleotides: 9. CDR1 and CDR2 (germline): MNHEY, SVGEGT. DNA for the CDR3: TGTGCCAGCAGTTACGGAAGGGGACAGCGGAATGGCTACACCTTC. Its translation is CASSYGRGQRNGYTF.

The CDR3 DNA reads TGTGCCAGTAGTATAGATAGGGGGACAGGGGTGGACATTCAGTACTTC. This encodes CASSIDRGTGVDIQYF. The chain recombines TRBV19 with TRBJ2-4; 10 bases agree with TRBD1. The ends lost 0 bases at V and 8 bases at J; junction bases unmatched: 7. CDR3 length: 16 residues. The germline CDR1 and CDR2 sequences are LNHDA and SQIVND (reference sequence). Combining the CDR3 with reference TRBV19 and TRBJ2-4 gives the whole variable domain DGGITQSPKYLFRKEGQNVTLSCEQNLNHDAMYWYRQDPGQGLRLIYYSQIVNDFQKGDIAEGYSVSREKKESFPLTVTSAQKNPTAFYLCASSIDRGTGVDIQYFGAGTRLSVL.

This chain uses TRBV5-4 with TRBJ2-5; 10 bases line up with TRBD2. CDR1 and CDR2 (germline): SGHNT, YYREEE (reference sequence). The CDR3 extends over 14 amino acids. Germline trimming cut 6 bases from V and 3 bases from J; bases unmatched to any gene: 5. DNA for the CDR3: TGTGCCAGCAACCCCGGGACTAGCGAAGAGACCCAGTACTTC. Translation: CASNPGTSEETQYF.